This T cell receptor (beta chain) is drawn from a study of glioma-infiltrating T cells. The CDR3 has 16 residues. Losses at the gene ends were 6 bases for V and 2 bases for J; bases not matched to a gene: 8. Germline-derived CDR1 and CDR2 are MGHDK and SYGVNS. Amplification of TCR alpha and beta CDR3 regions from RNA used iRepertoire nested multiplex PCR. Input was about 100-450 ng of tissue mRNA or PBMC total RNA. TCRdb re-analysed the multiplex PCR reads in MiXCR, keeping a single row per CDR3 protein. This sample has 100,000 to 150,000 distinct CDR3 sequences, with approximately 24% found just once. This clonotype has a count of ten or more. Its antigen is not identified. Overall study results and limits: CDR3 overlap between tissue and blood was very small. Above-expected tissue-blood divergence occurred in all gliomas, most in low-grade ones.

The chain combines TRBV25-1 with TRBJ2-3, with 10 bases identical to TRBD2. The TCR was taken from a human donor with low-grade glioma or glioblastoma, undergoing nonglioma brain surgery, or in good health (not recorded which). Specimen: glioma tissue, nonneoplastic brain tissue, or PBMCs (not recorded which). The CDR3 DNA sequence: TGTGCCAGCAGACCCTCACTAGCGGGGATCACAGATACGCAGTATTTT. Translated: CASRPSLAGITDTQYF.